The 21 T cell receptor beta chains below were found in one sample sequenced in a study of blood T cell repertoires in COVID-19. Sequencing used immunoSEQ multiplex PCR; TCRdb keeps in-frame clones, though not all of them. Of roughly 34,000 clones listed, roughly 90% are singletons. Sequencing was carried out using peripheral blood. The receptors were sampled from a man in his fifties or sixties with active or convalescent COVID-19.

This chain links TRBV24-1 with TRBJ2-6, with 10 bases aligning to TRBD1. The CDR3 is made up of 18 amino acids. The J segment lost 3 bases and the V segment lost 2 bases, leaving 6 bases of the junction unmatched. Germline-derived CDR1 and CDR2 are KGHDR and SFDVKD. CDR3 DNA: TGTGCCACCAGTGATTCTACGGACAGGGGGTTTGGGGCCAACGTCCTGACTTTC. It encodes CATSDSTDRGFGANVLTF.

This clone was seen just once. The genes are TRBV5-6 and TRBJ1-2; possible D gene TRBD1, 5 bases. Trimming left V 2 bases short and J 3 bases short, with 11 bases between. Germline-derived CDR1 and CDR2 are SGHDT and YYEEEE. CDR3 length: 14 amino acids. CDR3 nucleotide sequence: TGTGCCAGCAGCTTAGGCAGGGCCTACTATGGCTACACCTTC. Residues: CASSLGRAYYGYTF.

The chain is built from TRBV7-2 and TRBJ1-4; no reliable D call. Germline assignment: CDR1 SGHTA and CDR2 FQGNSA. V lost 5 bases to trimming and J lost 4 bases, with 11 bases between them. The CDR3 covers 14 residues. Written as DNA, the CDR3 is TGTGCCAGCAGCCCGGACTGGGGTAATGAAAAACTGTTTTTT. Its protein product is CASSPDWGNEKLFF.

The chain is built from TRBV5-1 and TRBJ1-2; 10 positions agree with TRBD1. J was trimmed by 2 bases and V by 4 bases; bases with no gene match: 11. In germline, CDR1 is SGHRS, CDR2 YFSETQ. There are 17 residues in the CDR3. CDR3 DNA: TGCGCCAGCAGCCTGACTGCCGGGACAGGGGCGAACTATGGCTACACCTTC. Protein: CASSLTAGTGANYGYTF.

This chain joins TRBV5-1 and TRBJ2-5; TRBD1 might be the D (5 bases). V gave up 0 bases and J gave up 3 bases, with 9 bases separating them. There are 14 residues in the CDR3. The germline CDR1 and CDR2 sequences are SGHRS and YFSETQ. The CDR3 region is CASSLANRKETQYF. Here the CDR3 DNA reads TGCGCCAGCAGCTTGGCCAACAGGAAAGAGACCCAGTACTTC.

The CDR3 loop is CASSLEEVNEKLFF. DNA for the CDR3: TGTGCCAGCAGCTTAGAAGAGGTTAATGAAAAACTGTTTTTT. The chain couples TRBV7-9 to TRBJ1-4, with D unresolved. Per germline, CDR1 SEHNR and CDR2 FQNEAQ (reference sequence). The V end lost 1 base, the J end lost 4 bases, and 7 bases lay between the germline ends. The CDR3 totals 14 residues.

V gene TRBV5-6 combines with J gene TRBJ1-2, with 7 nucleotides matching TRBD1. The CDR3 loop spans 14 amino acids. CDR1 is SGHDT and CDR2 is YYEEEE in the germline V gene. J gave up 7 bases and V 0 bases, and 6 bases lay outside the gene matches. The CDR3 DNA follows: TGTGCCAGCAGCTTGGTACAGGGGTCAGCTGGCTACACCTTC. Protein product: CASSLVQGSAGYTF.

V gene TRBV9 combines with J gene TRBJ2-1, with TRBD2 matching 8 bases. After removal of 10 bases from V and 7 bases from J, the junction contained 10 bases not matched to a gene. The CDR3 has 13 amino acids. Germline values: CDR1 SGDLS, CDR2 YYNGEE. CDR3 nucleotide sequence: TGTGCCTCGGGCGGGAGGTCATCTAATGAGCAGTTCTTC. This encodes CASGGRSSNEQFF.

The chain carries TRBV5-1 and TRBJ2-1, with no clear D. Germline CDR1 and CDR2: SGHRS and YFSETQ. The V and J ends lost 0 bases and 1 base respectively, with 11 bases between them. The CDR3 runs to 16 residues. CDR3 DNA: TGCGCCAGCAGCTTGGAGTCATCCAGATCCTACAATGAGCAGTTCTTC. Its protein product is CASSLESSRSYNEQFF.

V usage is TRBV3-1 (or the pseudogene TRBV3-2) and J usage is TRBJ2-6; D is possibly TRBD1 (5 bases). The germline V and J ends were trimmed by 6 bases and 1 base, with 10 bases remaining between them. In germline, CDR1 is LGHDT, CDR2 YNNKEL (reference sequence). The CDR3 covers 15 residues. CDR3 bases: TGTGCCAGCAGGCCCTCAGGGTCTGGGGCCAACGTCCTGACTTTC. Its protein product is CASRPSGSGANVLTF.

This clone turned up a few times. V is TRBV7-2 and J is TRBJ1-6; 9 bases line up with TRBD1. V was pared by 1 base and J by 10 bases, with 8 bases of the junction left unmatched. The CDR3 length is 16 residues. Germline V gives CDR1 SGHTA, CDR2 FQGNSA. CDR3 DNA: TGTGCCAGCAGCTTAGAACGGACAGGGGTTGGATCACCCCTCCACTTT. Amino acids: CASSLERTGVGSPLHF.

This chain connects TRBV6-1 to TRBJ1-2; weak D call: TRBD1 (6 bases). The CDR3 has 16 residues. Trimming pared 0 bases from V and 6 bases from J, leaving 17 bases between. The V gene's germline CDR1 is MNHNS and CDR2 SASEGT. Written as DNA, the CDR3 is TGTGCCAGCAGTGAAGCGCTGGGACAACGGGGCCATGGCTACACCTTC. This encodes CASSEALGQRGHGYTF.

The table lists this clone with a few counts. DNA of the CDR3: TGTGCCAGCAGCTCGAAACAGGGATTGGACTATGGCTACACCTTC. Residues: CASSSKQGLDYGYTF. The rearrangement links TRBV5-4 to TRBJ1-2, with D possibly TRBD1 on 6 matching bases. Per the germline V gene, CDR1 is SGHNT and CDR2 is YYREEE (reference sequence). With 3 bases removed from V and 3 bases from J, the gap between germline ends came to 15 bases. This CDR3 comprises 15 residues. Full variable domain (missing parts from reference TRBV5-4 and TRBJ1-2): ETGVTQSPTHLIKTRGQQVTLRCSSQSGHNTVSWYQQALGQGPQFIFQYYREEENGRGNFPPRFSGLQFPNYSSELNVNALELDDSALYLCASSSKQGLDYGYTFGSGTRLTVV.

This chain links TRBV14 with TRBJ2-5; a weak D match, TRBD1 (6 bases). Germline V gene data show CDR1 as SGHDN and CDR2 as FVKESK. There are 14 residues in the CDR3. Trimming cost V 0 bases and J 5 bases, with 10 bases left between them. The chain's CDR3 is CASSQDSDRETQYF. The DNA for the CDR3 is TGTGCCAGCAGCCAAGATTCCGACAGGGAGACCCAGTACTTC.

The genes are TRBV18 and TRBJ1-6, with 7 bases fitting TRBD1. CDR1 KGHSH and CDR2 LQKENI come from the germline V gene. The CDR3 covers 15 residues. V was clipped by 3 bases and J by 7 bases; unmatched bases: 6. DNA of the CDR3: TGTGCCAGCTCACCTGACAGGGTCGGGAATTCACCCCTCCACTTT. Its protein product is CASSPDRVGNSPLHF. The variable domain in full, with the rest retrieved from reference TRBV18 and TRBJ1-6, is NAGVMQNPRHLVRRRGQEARLRCSPMKGHSHVYWYRQLPEEGLKFMVYLQKENIIDESGMPKERFSAEFPKEGPSILRIQQVVRGDSAAYFCASSPDRVGNSPLHFGNGTRLTVT.

The count of this clone is one. V and J are TRBV5-1 and TRBJ2-3; D unclear. Germline values: CDR1 SGHRS, CDR2 YFSETQ. This CDR3 spans 13 amino acids. Deletions cut 1 base from V and 2 bases from J, with 5 bases between. CDR3 residues: CASSLIVTDTQYF. CDR3 in DNA: TGCGCCAGCAGCTTGATAGTCACAGATACGCAGTATTTT. Using reference TRBV5-1 and TRBJ2-3 for the parts outside the CDR3, the full variable domain is KAGVTQTPRYLIKTRGQQVTLSCSPISGHRSVSWYQQTPGQGLQFLFEYFSETQRNKGNFPGRFSGRQFSNSRSEMNVSTLELGDSALYLCASSLIVTDTQYFGPGTRLTVL.

The chain employs TRBV7-2 and TRBJ2-5, with 10 bases identical to TRBD2. With V trimmed by 3 bases and J by 5 bases, 6 bases remained unmatched. Germline V gene data show CDR1 as SGHTA and CDR2 as FQGNSA. There are 15 residues in the CDR3. This CDR3 reads CASSFQRGGGETQYF. CDR3 nucleotide sequence: TGTGCCAGCAGCTTCCAGCGGGGGGGCGGTGAGACCCAGTACTTC.

V gene TRBV19 combines with J gene TRBJ2-2; 8 bases line up with TRBD1. The germline V gene encodes CDR1 LNHDA and CDR2 SQIVND (reference sequence). The CDR3 consists of 15 residues. Germline trimming cut 6 bases from V and 3 bases from J; bases unmatched to any gene: 6. CDR3 DNA sequence: TGTGCCAGTAGGCAAAAGACAGGGGACACCGGGGAGCTGTTTTTT. Protein sequence: CASRQKTGDTGELFF.

This CDR3 reads CASSPPGSDTQYF. The CDR3 DNA reads TGTGCCAGCAGTCCCCCGGGATCAGATACGCAGTATTTT. The chain joins TRBV12-3 or TRBV12-4 to TRBJ2-3; perhaps TRBD2 as D (5 bases). The CDR3 loop spans 13 amino acids. V lost 5 bases to trimming and J lost 4 bases, with 10 bases between them.

The chain employs TRBV7-9 and TRBJ1-5, with D possibly matching TRBD1 (5 bases). The germline V gene has CDR1 SEHNR and CDR2 FQNEAQ (reference sequence). V lost 8 bases and J 1 base, leaving 12 bases between the germline ends. The CDR3 is made up of 14 amino acids. In DNA form, the CDR3 reads TGTGCCAGCCATCGAGCAGGGAGCAATCAGCCCCAGCATTTT. Amino acids: CASHRAGSNQPQHF.

As DNA, the CDR3 is TGTGCCAGCAGCCCCCATTCGCAACAGGCCCTATATGGCTACACCTTC. Protein product: CASSPHSQQALYGYTF. The chain joins TRBV3-1 (or the pseudogene TRBV3-2) to TRBJ1-2, with D perhaps TRBD1 (5 bases). CDR1 is LGHDT and CDR2 is YNNKEL in the germline V gene (reference sequence). The V gene lost 4 bases and the J gene lost 5 bases, with 20 bases spanning the gap. The CDR3 has 16 residues.